This TCR beta chain derives from a study of T cell responses to AZD1222 COVID-19 vaccine. The data were produced by immunoSEQ multiplex PCR, yet TCRdb's version contains in-frame clones alone and is incomplete. Here the sample spans some 110,000 clones, about 87% being singletons. This receptor was identified in an adult in good health. The sample in question was peripheral blood, obtained on day 0 of AZD1222 vaccination.

The CDR3 loop reads CASSSGTGGATFF. The CDR3 DNA sequence: TGTGCCAGCAGCTCCGGGACAGGGGGCGCGACTTTCTTT. This sequence joins TRBV5-4 and TRBJ1-1; 12 bases are a match to TRBD1. The CDR3 extends over 13 amino acids. V dropped 3 bases and J dropped 12; count of bases not matched to a gene: 6. CDR1 and CDR2 (germline): SGHNT, YYREEE (reference sequence).